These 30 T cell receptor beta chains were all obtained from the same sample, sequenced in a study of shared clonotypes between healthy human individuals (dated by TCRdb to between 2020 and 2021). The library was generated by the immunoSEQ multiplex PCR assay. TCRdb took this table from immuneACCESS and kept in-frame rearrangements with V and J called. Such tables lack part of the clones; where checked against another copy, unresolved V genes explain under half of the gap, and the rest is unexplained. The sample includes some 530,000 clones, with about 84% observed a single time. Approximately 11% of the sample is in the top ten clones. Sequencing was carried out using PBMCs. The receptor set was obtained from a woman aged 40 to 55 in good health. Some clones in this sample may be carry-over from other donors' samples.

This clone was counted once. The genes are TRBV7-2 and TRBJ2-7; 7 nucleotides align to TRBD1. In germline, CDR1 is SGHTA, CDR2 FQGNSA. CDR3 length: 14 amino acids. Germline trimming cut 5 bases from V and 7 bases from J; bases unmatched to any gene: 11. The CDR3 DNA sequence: TGTGCCAGCAGCCGGCTGCCTGCAGGGGGAGAGCAGTACTTC. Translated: CASSRLPAGGEQYF.

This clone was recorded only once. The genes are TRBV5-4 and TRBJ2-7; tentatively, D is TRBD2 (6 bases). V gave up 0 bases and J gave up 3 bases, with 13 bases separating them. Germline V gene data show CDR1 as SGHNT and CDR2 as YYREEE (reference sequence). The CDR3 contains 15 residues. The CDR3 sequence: CASSLDSAGLYEQYF. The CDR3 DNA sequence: TGTGCCAGCAGCTTGGATTCGGCGGGGCTCTACGAGCAGTACTTC. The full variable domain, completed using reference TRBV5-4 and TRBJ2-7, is ETGVTQSPTHLIKTRGQQVTLRCSSQSGHNTVSWYQQALGQGPQFIFQYYREEENGRGNFPPRFSGLQFPNYSSELNVNALELDDSALYLCASSLDSAGLYEQYFGPGTRLTVT.

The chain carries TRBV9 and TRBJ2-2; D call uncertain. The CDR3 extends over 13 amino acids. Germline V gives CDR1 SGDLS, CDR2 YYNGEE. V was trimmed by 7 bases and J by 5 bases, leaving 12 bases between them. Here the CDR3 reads CASGPRLTGELFF. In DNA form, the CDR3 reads TGTGCCAGCGGACCACGATTGACCGGGGAGCTGTTTTTT.

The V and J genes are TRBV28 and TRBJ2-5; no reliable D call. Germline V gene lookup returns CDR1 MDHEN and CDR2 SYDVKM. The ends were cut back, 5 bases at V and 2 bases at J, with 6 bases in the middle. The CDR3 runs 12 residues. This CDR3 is CASSRVQETQYF. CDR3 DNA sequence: TGTGCCAGCAGTAGAGTGCAAGAGACCCAGTACTTC.

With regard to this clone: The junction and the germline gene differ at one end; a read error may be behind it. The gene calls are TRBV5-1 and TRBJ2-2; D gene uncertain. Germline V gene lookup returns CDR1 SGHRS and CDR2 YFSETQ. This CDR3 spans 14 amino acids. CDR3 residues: CASSDLPNTWELFF. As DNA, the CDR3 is TGCGCCAGCTCCGACCTACCGAACACCTGGGAGCTGTTTTTT.

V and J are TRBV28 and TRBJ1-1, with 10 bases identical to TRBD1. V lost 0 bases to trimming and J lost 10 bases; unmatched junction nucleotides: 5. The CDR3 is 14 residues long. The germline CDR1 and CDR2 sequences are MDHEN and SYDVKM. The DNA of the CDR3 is TGTGCCAGCAGTTTATGGGGACAGGGGTTGGGAGCTTTCTTT. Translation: CASSLWGQGLGAFF.

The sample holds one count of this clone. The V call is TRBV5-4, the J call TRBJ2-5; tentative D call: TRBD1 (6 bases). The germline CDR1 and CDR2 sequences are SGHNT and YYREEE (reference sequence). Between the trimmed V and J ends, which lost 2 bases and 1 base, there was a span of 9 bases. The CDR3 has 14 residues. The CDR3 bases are TGTGCCAGCAGCTTACAGGGTCCCCAAGAGACCCAGTACTTC. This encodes CASSLQGPQETQYF.

The CDR3 bases are TGCGCCAGCAGCCAAGAGGGAGCGGGAGGCTACAATGAGCAGTTCTTC. Its translation is CASSQEGAGGYNEQFF. This chain joins TRBV4-3 and TRBJ2-1; 9 nucleotides align to TRBD2. V trimming: 0 bases; J trimming: 3 bases; junction bases outside the gene matches: 3. From germline, CDR1 is LGHNA and CDR2 YSLEER. The CDR3 covers 16 residues.

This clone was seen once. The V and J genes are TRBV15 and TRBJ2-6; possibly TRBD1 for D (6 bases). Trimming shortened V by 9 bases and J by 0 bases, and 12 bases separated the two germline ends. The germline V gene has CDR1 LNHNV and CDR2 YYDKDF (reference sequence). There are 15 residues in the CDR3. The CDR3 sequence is CATNPDSSGANVLTF. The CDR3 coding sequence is TGTGCCACAAACCCGGACAGCTCTGGGGCCAACGTCCTGACTTTC. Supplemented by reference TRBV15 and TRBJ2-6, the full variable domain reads DAMVIQNPRYQVTQFGKPVTLSCSQTLNHNVMYWYQQKSSQAPKLLFHYYDKDFNNEADTPDNFQSRRPNTSFCFLDIRSPGLGDTAMYLCATNPDSSGANVLTFGAGSRLTVL.

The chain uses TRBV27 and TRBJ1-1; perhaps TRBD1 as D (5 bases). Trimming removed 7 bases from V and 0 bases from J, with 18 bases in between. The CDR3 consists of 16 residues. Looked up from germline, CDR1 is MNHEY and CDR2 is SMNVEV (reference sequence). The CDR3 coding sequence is TGTGCCAGCAAGGCACAGGCCACATCTCTGAACACTGAAGCTTTCTTT. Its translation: CASKAQATSLNTEAFF.

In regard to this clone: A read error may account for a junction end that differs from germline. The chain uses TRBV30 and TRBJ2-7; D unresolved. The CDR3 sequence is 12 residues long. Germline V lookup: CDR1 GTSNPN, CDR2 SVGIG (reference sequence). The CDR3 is CAWGVSVGEQYF. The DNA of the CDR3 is TGTGCCTGGGGTGTTTCGGTAGGTGAGCAGTACTTC.

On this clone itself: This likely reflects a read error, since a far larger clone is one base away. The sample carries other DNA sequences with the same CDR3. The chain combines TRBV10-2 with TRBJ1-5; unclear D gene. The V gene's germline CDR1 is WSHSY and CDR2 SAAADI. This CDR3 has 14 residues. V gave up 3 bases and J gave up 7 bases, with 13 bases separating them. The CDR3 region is CASSESRADQPQHF. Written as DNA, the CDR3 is TGCGCCAGCAGTGAATCCCGGGCAGACCAGCCCCAGCATTTT.

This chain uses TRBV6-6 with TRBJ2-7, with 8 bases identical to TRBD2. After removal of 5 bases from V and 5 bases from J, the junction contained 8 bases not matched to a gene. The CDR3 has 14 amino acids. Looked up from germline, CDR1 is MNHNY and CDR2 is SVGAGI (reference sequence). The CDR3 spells CASSGREGSHEQYF. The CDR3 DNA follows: TGTGCCAGCAGTGGCCGGGAGGGGTCGCACGAGCAGTACTTC.

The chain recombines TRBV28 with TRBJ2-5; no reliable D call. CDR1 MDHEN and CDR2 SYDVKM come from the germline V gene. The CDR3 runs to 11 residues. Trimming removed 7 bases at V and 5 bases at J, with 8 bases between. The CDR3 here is CASTKRETQYF. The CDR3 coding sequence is TGTGCCAGCACCAAGAGGGAGACCCAGTACTTC.

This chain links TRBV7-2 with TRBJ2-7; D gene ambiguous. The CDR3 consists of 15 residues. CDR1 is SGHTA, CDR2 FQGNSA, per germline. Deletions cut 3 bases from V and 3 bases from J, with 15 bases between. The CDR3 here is CASSFTARPYYEQYF. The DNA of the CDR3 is TGTGCCAGCAGCTTTACCGCAAGGCCCTACTACGAGCAGTACTTC.

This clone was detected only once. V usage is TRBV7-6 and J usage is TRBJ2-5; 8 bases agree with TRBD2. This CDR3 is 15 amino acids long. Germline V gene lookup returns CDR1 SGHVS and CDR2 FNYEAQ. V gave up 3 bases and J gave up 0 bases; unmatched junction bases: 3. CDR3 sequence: CASSLFSGNQETQYF. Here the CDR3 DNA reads TGTGCCAGCAGCTTGTTTAGCGGGAACCAAGAGACCCAGTACTTC.

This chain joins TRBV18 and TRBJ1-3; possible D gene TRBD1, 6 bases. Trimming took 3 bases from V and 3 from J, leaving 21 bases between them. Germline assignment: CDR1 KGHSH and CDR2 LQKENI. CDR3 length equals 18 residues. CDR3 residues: CASSPPKTRDTSGNTIYF. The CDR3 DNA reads TGTGCCAGCTCACCGCCTAAAACCCGGGACACGAGTGGAAACACCATATATTTT.

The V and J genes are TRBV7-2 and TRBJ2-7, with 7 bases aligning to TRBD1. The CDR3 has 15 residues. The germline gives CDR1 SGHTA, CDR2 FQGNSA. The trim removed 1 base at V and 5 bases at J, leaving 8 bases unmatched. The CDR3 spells CASSLGGSGGHEQYF. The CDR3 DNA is TGTGCCAGCAGCTTAGGCGGCTCAGGGGGTCACGAGCAGTACTTC.

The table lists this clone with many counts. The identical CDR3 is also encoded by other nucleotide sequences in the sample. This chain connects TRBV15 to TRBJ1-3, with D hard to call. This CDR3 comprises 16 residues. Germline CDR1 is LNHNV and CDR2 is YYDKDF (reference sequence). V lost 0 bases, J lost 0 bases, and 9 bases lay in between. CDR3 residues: CATSRDPGNSGNTIYF. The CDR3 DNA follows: TGTGCCACCAGCAGAGATCCGGGGAACTCTGGAAACACCATATATTTT. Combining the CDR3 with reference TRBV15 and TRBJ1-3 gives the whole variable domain DAMVIQNPRYQVTQFGKPVTLSCSQTLNHNVMYWYQQKSSQAPKLLFHYYDKDFNNEADTPDNFQSRRPNTSFCFLDIRSPGLGDTAMYLCATSRDPGNSGNTIYFGEGSWLTVV.

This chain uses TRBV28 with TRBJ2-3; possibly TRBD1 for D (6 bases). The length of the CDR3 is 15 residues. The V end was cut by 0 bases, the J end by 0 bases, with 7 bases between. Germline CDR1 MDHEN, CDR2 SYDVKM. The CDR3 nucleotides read TGTGCCAGCAGTTTATGGGGGACAAGCACAGATACGCAGTATTTT. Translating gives CASSLWGTSTDTQYF.

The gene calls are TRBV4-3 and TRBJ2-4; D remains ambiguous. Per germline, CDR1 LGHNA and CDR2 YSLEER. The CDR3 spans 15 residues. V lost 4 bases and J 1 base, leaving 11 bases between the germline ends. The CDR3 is CASSREPSAKNIQYF. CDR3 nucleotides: TGCGCCAGCAGCCGCGAGCCGTCGGCCAAAAACATTCAGTACTTC.

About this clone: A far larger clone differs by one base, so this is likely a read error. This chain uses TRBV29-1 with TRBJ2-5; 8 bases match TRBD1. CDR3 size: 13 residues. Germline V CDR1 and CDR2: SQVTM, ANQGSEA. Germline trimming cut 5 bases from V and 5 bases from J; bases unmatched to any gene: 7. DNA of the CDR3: TGCAGCGTTTCTGCGACAGGGGCGGAGACCCAGTACTTC. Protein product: CSVSATGAETQYF.

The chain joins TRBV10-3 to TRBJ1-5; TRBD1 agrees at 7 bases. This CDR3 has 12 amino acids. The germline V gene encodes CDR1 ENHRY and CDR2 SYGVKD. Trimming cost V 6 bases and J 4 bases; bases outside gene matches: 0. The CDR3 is CAIRQGNQPQHF. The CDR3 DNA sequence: TGTGCCATCAGACAGGGGAATCAGCCCCAGCATTTT.

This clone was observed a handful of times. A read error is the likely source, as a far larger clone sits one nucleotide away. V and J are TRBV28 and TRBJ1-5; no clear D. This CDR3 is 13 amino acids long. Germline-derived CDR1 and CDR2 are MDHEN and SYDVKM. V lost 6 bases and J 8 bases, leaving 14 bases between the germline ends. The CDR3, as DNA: TGTGCCAGCAGAAGGACGGGCTGTGAGCCCCAGCATTTT. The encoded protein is CASRRTGCEPQHF.

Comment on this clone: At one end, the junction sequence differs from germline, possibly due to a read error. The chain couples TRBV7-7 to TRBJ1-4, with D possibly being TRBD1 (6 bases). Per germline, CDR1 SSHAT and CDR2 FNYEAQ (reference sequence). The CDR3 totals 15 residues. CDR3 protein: CASSLEQGPTEKLFF. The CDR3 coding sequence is TGTGCTAGCAGCCTCGAACAGGGTCCGACTGAAAAACTGTTTTTT.

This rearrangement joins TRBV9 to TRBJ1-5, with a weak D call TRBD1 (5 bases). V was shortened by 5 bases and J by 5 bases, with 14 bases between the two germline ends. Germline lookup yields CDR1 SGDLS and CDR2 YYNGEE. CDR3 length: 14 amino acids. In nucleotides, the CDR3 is TGTGCCAGCAGTGATCAGGGAGACCATCAGCCCCAGCATTTT. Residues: CASSDQGDHQPQHF.

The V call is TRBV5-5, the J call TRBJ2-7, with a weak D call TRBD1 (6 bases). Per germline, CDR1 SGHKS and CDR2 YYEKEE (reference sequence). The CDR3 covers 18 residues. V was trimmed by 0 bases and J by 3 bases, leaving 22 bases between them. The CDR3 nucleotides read TGTGCCAGCAGCTTGGATTTACCCTACAGGGTGGGCGGCTACGAGCAGTACTTC. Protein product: CASSLDLPYRVGGYEQYF.

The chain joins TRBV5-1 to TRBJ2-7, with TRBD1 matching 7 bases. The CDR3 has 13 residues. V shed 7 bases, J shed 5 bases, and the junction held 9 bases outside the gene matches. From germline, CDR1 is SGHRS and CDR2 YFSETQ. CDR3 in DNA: TGCGCCAGCCGCCAATCAGGGGGTGACGAGCAGTACTTC. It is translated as CASRQSGGDEQYF.

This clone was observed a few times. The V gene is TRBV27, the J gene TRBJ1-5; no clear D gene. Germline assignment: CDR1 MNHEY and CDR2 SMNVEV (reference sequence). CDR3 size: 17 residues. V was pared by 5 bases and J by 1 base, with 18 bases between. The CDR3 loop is CASSPRLGRPSNQPQHF. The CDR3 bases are TGTGCCAGCAGTCCCCGCTTGGGGAGACCGAGCAATCAGCCCCAGCATTTT.

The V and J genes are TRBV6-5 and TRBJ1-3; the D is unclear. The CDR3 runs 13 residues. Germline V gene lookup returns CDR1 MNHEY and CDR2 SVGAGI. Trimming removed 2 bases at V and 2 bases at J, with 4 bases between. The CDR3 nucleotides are TGTGCCAGCAGTTACGGTACTGGAAACACCATATATTTT. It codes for CASSYGTGNTIYF.